Detailed here is one T cell receptor (beta chain). What antigen it recognizes has not been identified. No base quality values were provided; no much bigger clone lies one nucleotide off. TCRbeta CDR3 regions were amplified from genomic DNA using the immunoSEQ Assay, a bias-controlled multiplex PCR. Turning to the authors' computational methods: Within the assay, amplification of reference gene primers was used to estimate how many nucleated cells each sample contained. Sequence reads were collapsed and filtered to measure the absolute abundance of every unique TCRbeta CDR3 rearrangement. For each sample, productive Simpson clonality was calculated as the square root of Simpson's diversity index over productive rearrangements. Entries here come from immuneACCESS through TCRdb and include only in-frame sequences with V and J called. Some clones fail to appear in such tables; in the studies checked, an unresolved V gene covers under half of the shortfall, and the cause of the remainder is unknown. The V and J calls and clone size were taken over from that table, and D and trimming were inferred from the DNA. The sample includes roughly 200,000 clones, with around 83% observed a single time. The ten largest make up less than 9.5% of the sample.

The data derive from a study of blood T cell repertoires in COVID-19 (dated by TCRdb to about 2020). Looking at the study overall: Samples from collaborators originated in the United States, Italy and Spain and spanned both the acute and convalescent phases of COVID-19. The samples were drawn from two sources: the first 160 participants of the ongoing ImmuneRACE study, and fewer than 1,500 subjects contributed by 6 global collaborators. Where available, HLA class I and class II types were obtained from metadata supplied by the sample provider rather than from assay-based typing. The repertoires were made available in a free public database intended to serve as a resource for research on the immune response to SARS-CoV-2. The material from the prospective study consisted of cDNA or gDNA derived from T cells, B-cell-depleted T cells, or PBMCs. Deeply sampled blood TCRbeta repertoires from subjects exposed to, actively infected with, or recovered from COVID-19 were included in the dataset. Sample metadata almost always included a de-identified subject ID, COVID-19 status, age in years and sex.

One collaborating source in Seattle enrolled patients during active infection and followed them longitudinally through the course of disease. Whole blood was collected in K2EDTA tubes by collaborating institutions according to the institutions' own protocols. For TCRbeta analysis, collaborator samples were shipped as frozen whole blood, as isolated PBMCs, or as DNA extracted from either sample type. Results the study describes overall, beyond this receptor: The amount of clinical and demographic metadata varied by source and participant and was provided uncurated.

Trimming accounts for 1 base at V and 0 bases at J, while the number of junction bases matched to no gene is 2. The CDR3 has 16 amino acids, counting the end cysteine and phenylalanine. The kept DNA is CDR3 alone, 48 bases in frame from the first base. Sequences SGHTA (CDR1) and FQGNSA (CDR2) are obtained from the germline V gene. Input material: peripheral blood. The chain is encoded by TRBV7-2 joined to TRBJ1-3, with TRBD1 matching 8 junction bases. The TCR originated in a woman older than 75 with COVID-19, enrolled during active disease. For the CDR3, the sequence is CASSLGQGLSGNTIYF. In nucleotide form, the sequence is TGTGCCAGCAGCTTAGGACAGGGGCTCTCTGGAAACACCATATATTTT.